This paragraph reports one T cell receptor (beta chain). Its matching antigen is unknown. The CDR3 length is 13 residues. These data are taken from a study of cytomegalovirus exposure and HLA in healthy donors. The study ran its PCR with 60 Vbeta and 13 Jbeta primers. This table comes from immunoSEQ multiplex PCR, and its TCRdb copy is limited to in-frame clones, with some not included. Of some 150,000 clones in the sample, 82% are singletons; the top ten hold about 1.5%. Findings of the study overall: Sequence variants that were highly shared formed a cluster that was likely a sequencing artifact. Later analysis reportedly placed an Asian-associated ancestry cluster below the roughly 630-donor mean in N-insertions.

The rearrangement joins TRBV21-1 to TRBJ2-4; the DNA was not used to check the table's D call, TRBD2. TRBV21-1 has pseudogene status. The sequence was collected from a man aged 25-45 years in good health and CMV-seropositive. Sequenced input: PBMCs. The CDR3 DNA sequence: TGTGCCAGCAGCAAAGCCCGAGGGAACATTCAGTACTTC. Its translation is CASSKARGNIQYF.